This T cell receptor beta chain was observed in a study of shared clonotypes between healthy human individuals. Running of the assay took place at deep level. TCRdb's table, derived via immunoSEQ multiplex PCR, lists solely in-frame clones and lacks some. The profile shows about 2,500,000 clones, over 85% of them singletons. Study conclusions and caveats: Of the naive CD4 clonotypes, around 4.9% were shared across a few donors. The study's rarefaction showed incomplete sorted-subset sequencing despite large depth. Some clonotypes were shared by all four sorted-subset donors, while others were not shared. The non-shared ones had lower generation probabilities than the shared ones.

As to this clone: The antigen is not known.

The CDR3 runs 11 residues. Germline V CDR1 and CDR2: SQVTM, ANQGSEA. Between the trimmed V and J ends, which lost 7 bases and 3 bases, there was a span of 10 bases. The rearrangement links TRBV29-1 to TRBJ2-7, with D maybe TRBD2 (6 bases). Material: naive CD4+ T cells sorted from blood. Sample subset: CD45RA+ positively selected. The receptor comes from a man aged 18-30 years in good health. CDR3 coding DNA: TGCAGCGGCGGGATGAACTACGAGCAGTACTTC. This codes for CSGGMNYEQYF.